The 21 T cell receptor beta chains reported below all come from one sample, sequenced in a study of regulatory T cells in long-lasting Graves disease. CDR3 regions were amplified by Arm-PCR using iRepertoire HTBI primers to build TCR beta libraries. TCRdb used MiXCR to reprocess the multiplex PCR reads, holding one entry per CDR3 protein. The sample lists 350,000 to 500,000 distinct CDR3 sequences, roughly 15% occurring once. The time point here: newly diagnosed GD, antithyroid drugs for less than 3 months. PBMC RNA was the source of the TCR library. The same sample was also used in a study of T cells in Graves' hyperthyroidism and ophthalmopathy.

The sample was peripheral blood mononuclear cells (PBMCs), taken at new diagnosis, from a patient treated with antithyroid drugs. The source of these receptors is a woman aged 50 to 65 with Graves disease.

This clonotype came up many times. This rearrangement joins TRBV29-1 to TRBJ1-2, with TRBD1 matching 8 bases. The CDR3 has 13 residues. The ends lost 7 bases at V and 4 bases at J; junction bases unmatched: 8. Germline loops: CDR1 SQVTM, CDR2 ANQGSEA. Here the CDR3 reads CSAVAGTGYGYTF. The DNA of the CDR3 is TGCAGCGCCGTTGCCGGGACAGGCTATGGCTACACCTTC.

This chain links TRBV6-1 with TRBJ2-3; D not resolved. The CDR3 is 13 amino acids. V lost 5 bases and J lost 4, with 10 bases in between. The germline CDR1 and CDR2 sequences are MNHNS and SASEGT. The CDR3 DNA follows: TGTGCCAGCAGTCTCCTTCGTTCAGATACGCAGTATTTT. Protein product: CASSLLRSDTQYF.

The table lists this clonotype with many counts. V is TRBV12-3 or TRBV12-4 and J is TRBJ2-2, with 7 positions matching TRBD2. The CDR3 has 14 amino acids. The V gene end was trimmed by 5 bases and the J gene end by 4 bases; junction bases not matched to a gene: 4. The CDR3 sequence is CASSPGRTTGELFF. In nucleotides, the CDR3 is TGTGCCAGCAGTCCCGGGAGGACCACCGGGGAGCTGTTTTTT.

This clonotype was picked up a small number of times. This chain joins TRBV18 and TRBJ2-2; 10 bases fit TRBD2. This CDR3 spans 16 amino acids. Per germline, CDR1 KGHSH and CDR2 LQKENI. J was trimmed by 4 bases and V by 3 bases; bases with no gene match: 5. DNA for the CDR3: TGTGCCAGCTCACCCCTAGCGGGAGTATCCACCGGGGAGCTGTTTTTT. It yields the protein CASSPLAGVSTGELFF.

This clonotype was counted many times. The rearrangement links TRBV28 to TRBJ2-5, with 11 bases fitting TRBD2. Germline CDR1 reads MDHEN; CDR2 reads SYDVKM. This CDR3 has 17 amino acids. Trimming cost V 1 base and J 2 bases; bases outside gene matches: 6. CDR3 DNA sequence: TGTGCCAGCAGTTTATTTCAACTAGCGGGAGTGCAAGAGACCCAGTACTTC. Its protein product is CASSLFQLAGVQETQYF.

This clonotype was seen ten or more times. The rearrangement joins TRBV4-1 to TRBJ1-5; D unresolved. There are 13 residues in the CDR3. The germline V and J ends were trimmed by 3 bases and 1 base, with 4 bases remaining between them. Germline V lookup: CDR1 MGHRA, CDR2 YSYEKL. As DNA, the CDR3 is TGCGCCAGCAGCCACCCGAGCAATCAGCCCCAGCATTTT. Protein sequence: CASSHPSNQPQHF.

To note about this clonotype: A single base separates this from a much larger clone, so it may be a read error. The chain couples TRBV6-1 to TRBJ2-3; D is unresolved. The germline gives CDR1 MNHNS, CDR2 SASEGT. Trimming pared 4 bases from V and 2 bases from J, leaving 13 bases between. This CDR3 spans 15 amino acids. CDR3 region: CASSADITNTDTQYF. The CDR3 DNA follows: TGTGCCAGCAGTGCTGACATTACTAACACAGATACGCAGTATTTT.

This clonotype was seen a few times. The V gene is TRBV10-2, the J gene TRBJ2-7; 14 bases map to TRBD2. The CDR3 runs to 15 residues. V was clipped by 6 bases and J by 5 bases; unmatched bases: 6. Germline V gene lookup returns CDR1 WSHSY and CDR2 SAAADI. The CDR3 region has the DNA TGCGCCAGCAGCTCCGGGACTAGCGGGAGCCACGAGCAGTACTTC. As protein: CASSSGTSGSHEQYF.

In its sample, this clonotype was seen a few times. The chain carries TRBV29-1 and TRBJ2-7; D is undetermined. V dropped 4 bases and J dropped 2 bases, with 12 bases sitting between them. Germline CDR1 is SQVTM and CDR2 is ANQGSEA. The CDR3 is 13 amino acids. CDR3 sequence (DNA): TGCAGCGTTGCTCACCCAACCCCCTACGAGCAGTACTTC. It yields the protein CSVAHPTPYEQYF.

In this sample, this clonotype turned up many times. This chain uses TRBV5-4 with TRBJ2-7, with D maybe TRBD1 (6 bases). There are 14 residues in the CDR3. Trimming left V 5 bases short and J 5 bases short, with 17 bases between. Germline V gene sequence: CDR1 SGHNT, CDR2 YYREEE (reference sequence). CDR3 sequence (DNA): TGTGCCAGCAGGGAGCAACAGGGTACCCACGAGCAGTACTTC. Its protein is CASREQQGTHEQYF. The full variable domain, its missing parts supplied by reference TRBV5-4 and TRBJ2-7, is ETGVTQSPTHLIKTRGQQVTLRCSSQSGHNTVSWYQQALGQGPQFIFQYYREEENGRGNFPPRFSGLQFPNYSSELNVNALELDDSALYLCASREQQGTHEQYFGPGTRLTVT.

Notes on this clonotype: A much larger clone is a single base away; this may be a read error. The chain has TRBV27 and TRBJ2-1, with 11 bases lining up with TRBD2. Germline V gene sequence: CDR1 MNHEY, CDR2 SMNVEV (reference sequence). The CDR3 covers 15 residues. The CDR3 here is CAGRKLAGVYNEQFF. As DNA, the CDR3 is TGTGCCGGCAGAAAACTAGCGGGAGTTTACAATGAGCAGTTCTTC.

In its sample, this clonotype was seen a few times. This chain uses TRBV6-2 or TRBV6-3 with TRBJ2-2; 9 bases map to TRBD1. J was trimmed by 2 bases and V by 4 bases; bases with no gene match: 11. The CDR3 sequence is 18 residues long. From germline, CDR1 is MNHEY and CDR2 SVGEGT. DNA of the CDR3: TGTGCCAGCAGTTCGCCTAGGGGACAGGGCCTAAACACCGGGGAGCTGTTTTTT. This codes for CASSSPRGQGLNTGELFF.

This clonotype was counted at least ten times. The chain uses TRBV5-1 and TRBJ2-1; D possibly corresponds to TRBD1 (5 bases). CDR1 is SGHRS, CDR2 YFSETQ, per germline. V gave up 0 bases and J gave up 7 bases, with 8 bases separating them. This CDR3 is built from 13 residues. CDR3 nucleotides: TGCGCCAGCAGCTTGGGCAGGGAAAATGAGCAGTTCTTC. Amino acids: CASSLGRENEQFF.

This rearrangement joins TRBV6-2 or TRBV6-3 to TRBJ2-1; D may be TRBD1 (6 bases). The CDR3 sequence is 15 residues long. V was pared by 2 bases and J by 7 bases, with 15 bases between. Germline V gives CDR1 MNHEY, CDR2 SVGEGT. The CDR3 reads CASSYPPGQFNEQFF. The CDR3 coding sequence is TGTGCCAGCAGTTACCCCCCGGGACAATTTAATGAGCAGTTCTTC.

CDR3 nucleotides: TGCGCCAGCAGCCACGGGGGGACCACAGATACGCAGTATTTT. Its protein is CASSHGGTTDTQYF. This chain uses TRBV5-1 with TRBJ2-3; 7 nucleotides line up with TRBD2. This CDR3 is 14 amino acids long. Germline lookup yields CDR1 SGHRS and CDR2 YFSETQ. V lost 4 bases to trimming and J lost 2 bases; unmatched junction nucleotides: 4.

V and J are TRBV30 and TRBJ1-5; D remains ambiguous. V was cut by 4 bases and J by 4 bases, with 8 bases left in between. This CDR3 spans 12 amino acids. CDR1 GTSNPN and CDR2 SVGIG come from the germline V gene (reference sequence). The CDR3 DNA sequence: TGTGCCTGGAACCGGGAGAATCAGCCCCAGCATTTT. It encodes CAWNRENQPQHF.

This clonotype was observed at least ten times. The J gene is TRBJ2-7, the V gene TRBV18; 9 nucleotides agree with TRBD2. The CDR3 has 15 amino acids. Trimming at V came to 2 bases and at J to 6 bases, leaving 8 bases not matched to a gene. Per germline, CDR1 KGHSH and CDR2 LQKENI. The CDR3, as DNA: TGTGCCAGCTCACCAGATGGCGGGAGGGCCGGCGAGCAGTACTTC. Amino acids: CASSPDGGRAGEQYF.

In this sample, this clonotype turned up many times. CDR3 bases: TGTGCCAGCAGTTCCCCGCCTAGTGGCTACACCTTC. Amino acid sequence: CASSSPPSGYTF. This chain links TRBV12-3 or TRBV12-4 with TRBJ1-2; D ambiguous. V was pared by 4 bases and J by 7 bases, with 10 bases between. CDR3 length: 12 amino acids.

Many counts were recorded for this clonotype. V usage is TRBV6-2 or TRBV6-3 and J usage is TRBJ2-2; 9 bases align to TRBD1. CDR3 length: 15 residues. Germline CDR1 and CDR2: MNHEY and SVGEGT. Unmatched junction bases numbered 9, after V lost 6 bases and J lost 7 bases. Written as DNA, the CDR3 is TGTGCCAGCAGGGGACAGGGAGGATTATACGGGGAGCTGTTTTTT. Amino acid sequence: CASRGQGGLYGELFF.

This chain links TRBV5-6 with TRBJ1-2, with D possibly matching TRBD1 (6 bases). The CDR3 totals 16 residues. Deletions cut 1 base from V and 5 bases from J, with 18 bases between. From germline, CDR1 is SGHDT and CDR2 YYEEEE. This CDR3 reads CASSLTGAHSIYGYTF. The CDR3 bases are TGTGCCAGCAGCTTGACGGGGGCCCACAGTATTTATGGCTACACCTTC.

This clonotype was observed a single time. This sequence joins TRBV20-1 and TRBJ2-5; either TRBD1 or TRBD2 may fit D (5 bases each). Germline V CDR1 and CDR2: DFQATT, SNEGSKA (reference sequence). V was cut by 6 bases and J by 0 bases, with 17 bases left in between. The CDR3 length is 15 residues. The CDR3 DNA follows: TGCAGTGCACCAGGGACCGCTTGGTACCAAGAGACCCAGTACTTC. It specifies CSAPGTAWYQETQYF.